Below are 22 T cell receptor beta chains sequenced from a single sample in a study of monozygotic twins with inflammatory bowel disease (dated by TCRdb to about 2019). The library was built by means of 5' RACE. TCRdb shows the sequencer as Illumina HiSeq 2500. TCRdb reprocessed the reads and provides one entry for every CDR3 protein sequence; no DNA is given. This sample's table contains around 450,000 distinct CDR3 sequences. The top ten clonotypes cover 2% to 2.5% of the sample. Material: blood. These receptors all stem from a human donor with ulcerative colitis or Crohn's disease, or a healthy co-twin of an affected twin (not recorded which).

The chain recombines TRBV24-1 with TRBJ2-1. This CDR3 contains 12 residues. CDR1 is KGHDR, CDR2 SFDVKD, per germline. This chain's CDR3 is CATSDLWGEQFF.

V gene TRBV20-1 combines with J gene TRBJ1-5; TCRdb names TRBD1, which stays unverified in the absence of DNA. The CDR3 has 13 amino acids. The germline V gene has CDR1 DFQATT and CDR2 SNEGSKA (reference sequence). The CDR3 here is CSARDGTFQPQHF.

The chain has TRBV28 and TRBJ2-2. The CDR3 length is 13 residues. Germline V gene lookup returns CDR1 MDHEN and CDR2 SYDVKM. This chain's CDR3 is CASSFDGSGELFF.

V usage is TRBV15 and J usage is TRBJ1-5. The germline CDR1 and CDR2 sequences are LNHNV and YYDKDF (reference sequence). CDR3 length equals 17 residues. The chain's CDR3 is CATSTWTGIAGHQPQHF.

The J gene is TRBJ2-3, the V gene TRBV28; TCRdb picks TRBD2, but there is no DNA to check that call. Germline lookup yields CDR1 MDHEN and CDR2 SYDVKM. The CDR3 totals 15 residues. The CDR3 sequence: CASTPKGGAPDTQYF.

This rearrangement joins TRBV4-1 to TRBJ2-3; TCRdb proposes TRBD1, but this gene call is untestable without DNA. The CDR3 has 15 amino acids. In germline, CDR1 is MGHRA, CDR2 YSYEKL. This CDR3 is CASSQGGTTGDTQYF.

The rearrangement links TRBV5-5 to TRBJ2-3; TCRdb names TRBD2, which stays unverified in the absence of DNA. Germline V CDR1 and CDR2: SGHKS, YYEKEE (reference sequence). This CDR3 region has 17 residues. This chain's CDR3 is CASSLGPGTTSTDTQYF. Based on the CDR3 plus reference TRBV5-5 and TRBJ2-3, the full variable domain is DAGVTQSPTHLIKTRGQQVTLRCSPISGHKSVSWYQQVLGQGPQFIFQYYEKEERGRGNFPDRFSARQFPNYSSELNVNALLLGDSALYLCASSLGPGTTSTDTQYFGPGTRLTVL.

The chain carries TRBV12-3 or TRBV12-4 and TRBJ1-2; TCRdb's D call of TRBD1 is untestable without DNA. The CDR3 extends over 16 amino acids. The CDR3 loop is CASSSGTGAGVYGYTF.

The genes are TRBV2 and TRBJ2-7; TCRdb indicates TRBD1, and absent DNA this call remains unverified. Germline V gives CDR1 SNHLY, CDR2 FYNNEI. The CDR3 spans 15 residues. The CDR3 region is CASSGGRGGTYEQYF.

The chain carries TRBV20-1 and TRBJ2-1; the TRBD2 assignment by TCRdb is unverifiable without DNA. This CDR3 region has 16 residues. Germline-derived CDR1 and CDR2 are DFQATT and SNEGSKA (reference sequence). CDR3 loop: CSARDRTSGAYNEQFF.

The chain recombines TRBV4-1 with TRBJ2-1. The germline CDR1 and CDR2 sequences are MGHRA and YSYEKL. The CDR3 is made up of 16 amino acids. The CDR3 sequence: CASSRLTGGPYNEQFF.

The chain employs TRBV5-1 and TRBJ1-1. The CDR3 sequence is 14 residues long. Germline V CDR1 and CDR2: SGHRS, YFSETQ. The CDR3 spells CASSLFGMNTEAFF.

CDR3 in amino acids: CASSWRDRRNTGELFF. This chain uses TRBV7-2 with TRBJ2-2; TCRdb returns TRBD1, unconfirmable since there is no DNA. The germline V gene has CDR1 SGHTA and CDR2 FQGNSA. CDR3 size: 16 residues.

The rearrangement joins TRBV18 to TRBJ2-7; the D gene TCRdb calls, TRBD2, cannot be checked with no DNA. Germline CDR1 is KGHSH and CDR2 is LQKENI. The CDR3 has 15 amino acids. CDR3 loop: CASSAGTQSSYEQYF.

J is TRBJ2-7 and V is TRBV19; there is no DNA to check the TCRdb D call of TRBD1. CDR3 length: 12 amino acids. The germline V gene has CDR1 LNHDA and CDR2 SQIVND (reference sequence). The CDR3 reads CASSPTGYEQYF.

CDR3: CASSRDRRDDQFF. The chain couples TRBV5-4 to TRBJ2-1; TCRdb indicates TRBD2, and absent DNA this call remains unverified. The CDR3 sequence is 13 residues long. The V gene's germline CDR1 is SGHNT and CDR2 YYREEE (reference sequence).

The chain uses TRBV12-3 or TRBV12-4 and TRBJ2-7; TCRdb outputs TRBD1, but without DNA this stays unchecked. The CDR3 extends over 14 amino acids. This CDR3 is CASSLRQGAHEQYF.

This chain uses TRBV18 with TRBJ1-5; checking the TCRdb D call of TRBD1 is not possible without DNA. Per the germline V gene, CDR1 is KGHSH and CDR2 is LQKENI. This CDR3 comprises 17 residues. CDR3 protein: CASSAAGTRGGNQPQHF.

This chain's CDR3 is CASSRRGSGEFVRDTQYF. The chain links TRBV18 to TRBJ2-3; TCRdb designates TRBD2, a call that cannot be tested without DNA. The CDR3 covers 18 residues. The germline V gene has CDR1 KGHSH and CDR2 LQKENI. Together with reference TRBV18 and TRBJ2-3, the CDR3 gives the full variable domain: NAGVMQNPRHLVRRRGQEARLRCSPMKGHSHVYWYRQLPEEGLKFMVYLQKENIIDESGMPKERFSAEFPKEGPSILRIQQVVRGDSAAYFCASSRRGSGEFVRDTQYFGPGTRLTVL.

V gene TRBV12-3 or TRBV12-4 combines with J gene TRBJ2-6; no DNA is available, so the TRBD1 call from TCRdb remains unchecked. This CDR3 is 14 amino acids long. CDR3 loop: CASRNSPGANVLTF.

The V call is TRBV9, the J call TRBJ2-2; TCRdb names TRBD1, which stays unverified in the absence of DNA. Germline V gene lookup returns CDR1 SGDLS and CDR2 YYNGEE. The CDR3 spans 14 residues. CDR3: CASKTGSSTGELFF. Full variable domain (remainder filled in from reference TRBV9 and TRBJ2-2): DSGVTQTPKHLITATGQRVTLRCSPRSGDLSVYWYQQSLDQGLQFLIQYYNGEERAKGNILERFSAQQFPDLHSELNLSSLELGDSALYFCASKTGSSTGELFFGEGSRLTVL.

The rearrangement links TRBV5-6 to TRBJ1-5; TCRdb indicates TRBD1, and absent DNA this call remains unverified. This CDR3 is built from 14 residues. In germline, CDR1 is SGHDT, CDR2 YYEEEE. The chain's CDR3 is CASSLAGGYQPQHF.